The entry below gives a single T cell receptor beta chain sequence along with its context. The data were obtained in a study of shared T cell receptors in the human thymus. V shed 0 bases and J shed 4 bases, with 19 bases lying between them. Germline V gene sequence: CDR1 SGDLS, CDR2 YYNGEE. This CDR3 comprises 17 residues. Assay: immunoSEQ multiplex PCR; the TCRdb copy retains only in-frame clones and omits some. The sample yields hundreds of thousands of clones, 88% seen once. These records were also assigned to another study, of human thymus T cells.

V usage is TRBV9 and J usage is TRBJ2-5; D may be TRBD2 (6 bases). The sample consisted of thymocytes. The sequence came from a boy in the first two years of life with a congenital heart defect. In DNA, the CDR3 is TGTGCCAGCAGCGTAGCGGACCGGGACTCCCTTGGAGAGACCCAGTACTTC. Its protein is CASSVADRDSLGETQYF.